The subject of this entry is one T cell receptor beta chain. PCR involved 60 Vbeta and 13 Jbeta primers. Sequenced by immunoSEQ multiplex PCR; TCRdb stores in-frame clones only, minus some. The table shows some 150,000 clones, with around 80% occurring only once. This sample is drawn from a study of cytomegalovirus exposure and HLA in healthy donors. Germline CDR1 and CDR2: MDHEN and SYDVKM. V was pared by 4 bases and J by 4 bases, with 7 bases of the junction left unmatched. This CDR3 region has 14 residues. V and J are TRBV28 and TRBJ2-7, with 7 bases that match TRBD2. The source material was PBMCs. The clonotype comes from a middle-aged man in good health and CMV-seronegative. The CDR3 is CASSSGGYRYEQYF. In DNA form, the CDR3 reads TGTGCCAGCAGTTCGGGGGGATACAGGTACGAGCAGTACTTC.